These T cell receptor beta chains were read from a single sample in a study of radiotherapy plus CTLA-4 blockade in lung cancer. Method: immunoSEQ multiplex PCR; TCRdb's copy keeps in-frame clones and lacks some. The sample consists of about 62,000 clones, roughly four fifths of them appearing once. The sample consisted of peripheral blood, taken from a patient treated with radiotherapy plus ipilimumab. The source of these receptors is a human donor with non-small cell lung cancer who had a complete response to radiotherapy plus ipilimumab. The CDR3 runs from the conserved cysteine through the conserved F or W. A D gene is named only where the DNA matches it firmly. A row's size may be missing; if present it is once, few, many or a size class.

>TRBD1|NA|TRBJ2-1|TRBV2
TGTGCCAGCACCGCGGGACAGGGGTGGGGTGAGCAGTTCTTC
CASTAGQGWGEQFF
>TRBD1|once|TRBJ2-5|TRBV7-2
TGTGCCAGCAGCCAGACAGGGAAGGAGACCCAGTACTTC
CASSQTGKETQYF
>TRBD1|NA|TRBJ1-1|TRBV7-8
TGTGCCAGCAGCCTACGAGACAGGGGACGGAACACTGAAGCTTTCTTT
CASSLRDRGRNTEAFF
>NA|NA|TRBJ1-1|TRBV29-1
TGCAGCGGTATGACAGGGAACACTGAAGCTTTCTTT
CSGMTGNTEAFF
>NA|NA|TRBJ2-3|TRBV7-9
TGTGCCAGCAGCCAGGGCTGGCTTTACACAGATACGCAGTATTTT
CASSQGWLYTDTQYF
>TRBD1|few|TRBJ1-1|TRBV12-5
TGTGCTAGTGGCGTACAGGGGGCAACTGAAGCTTTCTTT
CASGVQGATEAFF
>NA|NA|TRBJ2-7|TRBV18
TGTGCCAGCTCTCGTACAGGGTTCAACGAGCAGTACTTC
CASSRTGFNEQYF
>NA|NA|TRBJ2-3|TRBV7-9
TGTGCCAGCAGCTTAGAAATTGGATCTCAGAAAGGGGCAGATACGCAGTATTTT
CASSLEIGSQKGADTQYF
>TRBD2|NA|TRBJ2-7|TRBV5-4
TGTGCCAGCAGCTTGGAACTAGCGGGCCCATACGGGCAGTACTTC
CASSLELAGPYGQYF
>TRBD1|NA|TRBJ1-2|TRBV7-4
TGTGCCAGCAGCTTAGCGCCCGGACAGGGATTCTACGGCTACACCTTC
CASSLAPGQGFYGYTF
>NA|NA|TRBJ1-1|TRBV10-3
TGTGCCATCACGGGGGGCCGGGGGACTGAAGCTTTCTTT
CAITGGRGTEAFF
>TRBD1|NA|TRBJ2-1|TRBV11-2
TGTGCCAGCAGCTCCTCGGACAGGAGGCGGAATGAGCAGTTCTTC
CASSSSDRRRNEQFF
>TRBD2|NA|TRBJ2-1|TRBV7-9
TGTGCCAGCAGCTGGAGGACTAGCCGGTTCGACAATGAGCAGTTCTTC
CASSWRTSRFDNEQFF
>TRBD1|NA|TRBJ1-1|TRBV6-5
TGTGCCAGCAGTCGCCACGGACAGGGTTTGGCTGAAGCTTTCTTT
CASSRHGQGLAEAFF
>TRBD1|NA|TRBJ2-7|TRBV15
TGTGCCACCAGCCGTACAGGGGACGAGCAGTACTTC
CATSRTGDEQYF
>TRBD1|NA|TRBJ2-7|TRBV25-1
TGTGCCAGCAGTGGATCCGGGACAGGGGCGTACGAGCAGTACTTC
CASSGSGTGAYEQYF
>TRBD2|NA|TRBJ2-3|TRBV6-5
TGTGCCAGTGGGACTAGCGGTTATAGCACAGATACGCAGTATTTT
CASGTSGYSTDTQYF
>TRBD1|NA|TRBJ2-5|TRBV18
TGTGCCAGCTCACCACTCGGACAGGGGGAAGAGACCCAGTACTTC
CASSPLGQGEETQYF
>NA|NA|TRBJ2-1|TRBV18
TGTGCCAGCTCACCACGAAGGGGGAGTGAGCAGTTCTTC
CASSPRRGSEQFF
>NA|NA|TRBJ2-3|TRBV29-1
TGCAGAGGCTGGAAGCGGTGGAGCACAGATACGCAGTATTTT
CRGWKRWSTDTQYF
>NA|few|TRBJ1-3|TRBV6-1
TGTGCCAGCAGTGAAGGTTCCGGCTCTGGAAACACCATATATTTT
CASSEGSGSGNTIYF
>NA|few|TRBJ1-2|TRBV6-6
TGTGCCAGCAGTCTAGATACGGCCCATGGCTACACCTTC
CASSLDTAHGYTF
>TRBD1|NA|TRBJ1-4|TRBV9
TGTGCCAGCAGTTCTCTTACGGGACAGAATGAAAAACTGTTTTTT
CASSSLTGQNEKLFF
>TRBD2|NA|TRBJ2-7|TRBV7-2
TGTGCCAGCAGCTCCCCGGGACTAGCGGGGGGCAAGTACTTC
CASSSPGLAGGKYF
>NA|NA|TRBJ1-3|TRBV5-5
TGTGCCAGCAGCTTAGACACCTACTCTGGAAACACCATATATTTT
CASSLDTYSGNTIYF
>NA|once|TRBJ2-2|TRBV6-1
TGTGCCAGCAGTGAATCTGACACCGGGGAGCTGTTTTTT
CASSESDTGELFF
>TRBD1|NA|TRBJ2-1|TRBV29-1
TGCAGCGTTGAGGGACAGGGCTCCTACAATGAGCAGTTCTTC
CSVEGQGSYNEQFF
>NA|once|TRBJ2-7|TRBV18
TGTGCCAGCTCACCACTTCCGTCGACCGCAGAGGCCTACGAGCAGTACTTC
CASSPLPSTAEAYEQYF
>TRBD2|NA|TRBJ2-1|TRBV10-3
TGTGCCATCAGTGAGAGTGGCGCGGGGGTGGGTGAGCAGTTCTTC
CAISESGAGVGEQFF
>NA|NA|TRBJ1-1|TRBV6-1
TGTGCCAGCAGTGGAAACAGGGTCACTGAAGCTTTCTTT
CASSGNRVTEAFF
>NA|NA|TRBJ2-7|TRBV18
TGTGCCAGCTCACCTGGGACTTTTTCCTACGAGCAGTACTTC
CASSPGTFSYEQYF
>TRBD1|NA|TRBJ2-7|TRBV7-3
TGTGCCAGCAGCCCGTCCAGGGGACAGATAGACGAGCAGTACTTC
CASSPSRGQIDEQYF
>TRBD2|NA|TRBJ2-4|TRBV5-1
TGCGCCAGCAGCTCACTAGCGGGGGGTTTAACCAAAAACATTCAGTACTTC
CASSSLAGGLTKNIQYF
>NA|NA|TRBJ2-3|TRBV21-1
TGTGCCAGCAGCAAAGGGGATGGACTAGCGGGATCTACGCAGTATTTT
CASSKGDGLAGSTQYF
>TRBD2|NA|TRBJ2-1|TRBV28
TGTGCCAGCAGTTCCACCTACCGGACTAGCGGGATTGGGCCTTCCTACAATGAGCAGTTCTTC
CASSSTYRTSGIGPSYNEQFF
>TRBD2|NA|TRBJ2-2|TRBV10-3
TGTGCCATCAGGGCCTCGAGCGGGGTGAGCGGGGAGCTGTTTTTT
CAIRASSGVSGELFF
>NA|NA|TRBJ2-7|TRBV6-5
TGTGCCAGCAGTTACTCCAGGCAGGGGTCACGCGAGCAGTACTTC
CASSYSRQGSREQYF
>NA|NA|TRBJ2-2|TRBV5-1
TGCGCCAGCAGCTTGTTAACAGGCCTGACCGGGGAGCTGTTTTTT
CASSLLTGLTGELFF
>NA|few|TRBJ1-3|TRBV2
TGTGCCAGCAGCCCGCAGACTGGAAACACCATATATTTT
CASSPQTGNTIYF
>NA|once|TRBJ1-1|TRBV10-3
TGTGCCATCAGACAGGGTTCGGGCACTGAAGCTTTCTTT
CAIRQGSGTEAFF
>TRBD1|NA|TRBJ2-1|TRBV5-5
TGTGCCAGCAGCTCAGAGGACAGGGGGCGATTCCGGGGACACAATGAGCAGTTCTTC
CASSSEDRGRFRGHNEQFF
>NA|once|TRBJ1-5|TRBV28
TGTGCCAGCCGCCCCAGGGCGGATCAGCCCCAGCATTTT
CASRPRADQPQHF
>NA|NA|TRBJ2-7|TRBV9
TGTGCCAGCAGCGTAAGCCCCCAGGTGTACGAGCAGTACTTC
CASSVSPQVYEQYF
>NA|NA|TRBJ2-1|TRBV4-2
TGTGCCAGCAGCCTCGGTGACTACAATGAGCAGTTCTTC
CASSLGDYNEQFF
>TRBD2|NA|TRBJ2-5|TRBV4-1
TGCGCCAGCAGCCTCGGACTAGCGGACTTCCAAGAGACCCAGTACTTC
CASSLGLADFQETQYF
>NA|NA|TRBJ2-1|TRBV28
TGTGCCAGCAGTTCCCGCCAGTGGACTGCCGGTTACAATGAGCAGTTCTTC
CASSSRQWTAGYNEQFF
>TRBD1|NA|TRBJ2-7|TRBV18
TGTGCCAGCTCACCACCGGGACAGGGGGCGTACGAGCAGTACTTC
CASSPPGQGAYEQYF